A selection of T cell receptor beta chains follows, all from one sample in a study of blood T cell repertoires in COVID-19. Measured with immunoSEQ multiplex PCR; TCRdb has only the in-frame clones, and not every one. The table shows more than 300,000 clones, with 88% occurring only once. Sequencing input: PBMCs or T cells enriched from blood (not recorded which). The source of these receptors is a woman aged 18-29 years who had recovered from COVID-19. CDR3s include the opening cysteine and the closing phenylalanine or tryptophan. D genes are given only for firm matches. Clone size is shown for a subset of rows, as once, few, many or a class of expanded clone.

>15|NA|TRBV6-5|TRBJ1-2|NA
CASSYSRGGNYGYTF
TGTGCCAGCAGTTACTCGCGGGGGGGTAACTATGGCTACACCTTC
>15|NA|TRBV6-2/TRBV6-3|TRBJ1-5|NA
CASSYSPRPDQPQHF
TGTGCCAGCAGTTACTCCCCCAGGCCGGATCAGCCCCAGCATTTT
>16|NA|TRBV15|TRBJ1-5|NA
CATLDGQYISNQPQHF
TGTGCCACCCTGGATGGACAGTACATTAGCAATCAGCCCCAGCATTTT
>13|NA|TRBV19|TRBJ1-5|NA
CASRRGNHQPQHF
TGTGCCAGTAGACGAGGGAACCATCAGCCCCAGCATTTT
>14|NA|TRBV3-1/TRBV3-2|TRBJ2-7|NA
CASSQERPSHEQYF
TGTGCCAGCAGCCAAGAGCGTCCCTCGCACGAGCAGTACTTC
>14|NA|TRBV4-3|TRBJ1-2|NA
CASSPAGAPRGYTF
TGCGCCAGCAGCCCAGCAGGGGCACCGCGTGGCTACACCTTC
>14|NA|TRBV19|TRBJ2-1|NA
CASSIAGGMGEQFF
TGTGCCAGTAGTATAGCCGGGGGAATGGGTGAGCAGTTCTTC
>15|NA|TRBV2|TRBJ1-4|TRBD1
CARLQDGTGDEKLFF
TGTGCCAGACTTCAAGACGGGACAGGGGACGAAAAACTGTTTTTT
>14|NA|TRBV6-5|TRBJ1-2|TRBD1
CASRNRGANYGYTF
TGTGCCAGCAGAAACAGGGGGGCTAACTATGGCTACACCTTC
>13|NA|TRBV6-1|TRBJ2-7|NA
CASSDAQIYEQYF
TGTGCCAGCAGTGATGCACAGATCTACGAGCAGTACTTC
>15|NA|TRBV7-2|TRBJ2-2|NA
CASSLGTANTGELFF
TGTGCCAGCAGCCTAGGGACTGCCAACACCGGGGAGCTGTTTTTT
>14|NA|TRBV3-1/TRBV3-2|TRBJ1-1|TRBD1
CASSQTGESTEAFF
TGTGCCAGCAGCCAAACAGGGGAGAGCACTGAAGCTTTCTTT
>16|NA|TRBV5-1|TRBJ2-7|NA
CASSLGTMTDFGEQYF
TGCGCCAGCAGCTTGGGGACGATGACAGACTTCGGCGAGCAGTACTTC
>14|NA|TRBV11-2|TRBJ2-2|NA
CASSLRGKTGELFF
TGTGCCAGCAGCCTCAGGGGAAAGACCGGGGAGCTGTTTTTT
>13|once|TRBV10-1|TRBJ1-1|NA
CASSRDMNTEAFF
TGCGCCAGCTCCAGGGATATGAACACTGAAGCTTTCTTT
>13|NA|TRBV25-1|TRBJ2-5|NA
CASSEYNGETQYF
TGTGCCAGCAGTGAATATAATGGCGAGACCCAGTACTTC
>14|NA|TRBV11-2|TRBJ1-4|NA
CASSPGTKKEKLFF
TGTGCCAGCAGCCCCGGGACAAAAAAAGAAAAACTGTTTTTT
>13|NA|TRBV29-1|TRBJ2-1|TRBD1
CSVRTGSYNEQFF
TGCAGCGTCCGGACAGGGTCCTACAATGAGCAGTTCTTC
>13|NA|TRBV15|TRBJ1-5|NA
CATSTATSQPQHF
TGTGCCACCTCGACAGCCACCAGTCAGCCCCAGCATTTT
>15|NA|TRBV6-5|TRBJ1-2|TRBD1
CASSYLGTVNYGYTF
TGTGCCAGCAGTTACCTAGGGACAGTTAACTATGGCTACACCTTC
>11|NA|TRBV29-1|TRBJ2-5|TRBD1
CSTGTGETQYF
TGCAGCACCGGGACAGGGGAGACCCAGTACTTC
>14|NA|TRBV28|TRBJ2-3|NA
CASRGQGFADTQYF
TGTGCCAGCAGAGGTCAGGGGTTCGCAGATACGCAGTATTTT
>14|NA|TRBV19|TRBJ1-1|NA
CASSRQELMTEAFF
TGTGCCAGTAGCCGACAGGAGCTGATGACTGAAGCTTTCTTT
>14|NA|TRBV6-5|TRBJ2-7|NA
CASRRQSLSYEQYF
TGTGCCAGCAGACGACAGAGCCTTTCCTACGAGCAGTACTTC
>13|NA|TRBV19|TRBJ2-2|NA
CASSTRQVWELFF
TGTGCCAGTAGTACCCGACAGGTGTGGGAGCTGTTTTTT
>19|NA|TRBV7-9|TRBJ1-3|TRBD1
CASSLGLSRQGAPGNTIYF
TGTGCCAGCAGCTTAGGGTTGTCGCGACAGGGGGCGCCTGGAAACACCATATATTTT
>14|NA|TRBV9|TRBJ2-7|NA
CASSVDRFSYEQYF
TGTGCCAGCAGCGTAGACAGGTTCTCCTACGAGCAGTACTTC
>15|few|TRBV11-1|TRBJ1-1|TRBD1
CASSPHRGKNTEAFF
TGTGCCAGCAGCCCCCACAGGGGGAAGAACACTGAAGCTTTCTTT
>13|NA|TRBV6-5|TRBJ1-2|NA
CASSPNREAGYTF
TGTGCCAGCAGTCCGAACAGGGAAGCTGGCTACACCTTC
>17|NA|TRBV19|TRBJ1-5|NA
CASSPREELYSNQPQHF
TGTGCCAGTAGTCCCAGGGAGGAACTTTATAGCAATCAGCCCCAGCATTTT
>14|NA|TRBV25-1|TRBJ1-1|TRBD1
CASSIRTGETEAFF
TGTGCCAGCAGCATTCGGACAGGGGAGACTGAAGCTTTCTTT
>13|NA|TRBV19|TRBJ2-1|NA
CASSSRNGNEQFF
TGTGCCAGTAGTTCCAGGAACGGCAATGAGCAGTTCTTC
>12|NA|TRBV2|TRBJ2-3|NA
CASRTESDTQYF
TGTGCCAGCAGAACTGAATCAGATACGCAGTATTTT
>15|NA|TRBV30|TRBJ1-4|TRBD1
CAWATGPNSNEKLFF
TGTGCCTGGGCGACAGGGCCGAACTCTAATGAAAAACTGTTTTTT
>13|few|TRBV20-1|TRBJ1-5|TRBD1
CSASRTGFQPQHF
TGCAGTGCTAGTCGGACAGGCTTTCAGCCCCAGCATTTT
>14|NA|TRBV27|TRBJ2-3|NA
CASSLSLVGGTQYF
TGTGCCAGCAGTTTATCGCTCGTCGGAGGGACGCAGTATTTT
>17|NA|TRBV7-2|TRBJ2-2|TRBD1
CASSFSGGRTNTGELFF
TGTGCCAGCAGCTTCTCAGGGGGACGAACGAACACCGGGGAGCTGTTTTTT
>17|NA|TRBV5-1|TRBJ1-1|NA
CASSLASRKAGGTEAFF
TGCGCCAGCAGCTTGGCCTCTAGGAAAGCGGGAGGAACTGAAGCTTTCTTT
>16|NA|TRBV5-6|TRBJ2-7|TRBD1
CASSPEPGQGSYEQYF
TGTGCCAGCAGCCCAGAGCCGGGACAGGGGTCCTACGAGCAGTACTTC
>19|NA|TRBV9|TRBJ2-6|NA
CASSPRRGWVGPGANVLTF
TGTGCCAGCAGCCCTCGGAGGGGCTGGGTGGGGCCTGGGGCCAACGTCCTGACTTTC
>15|NA|TRBV5-4|TRBJ1-1|TRBD1
CASSLADRDHTEAFF
TGTGCCAGCAGCTTGGCCGACAGGGATCACACTGAAGCTTTCTTT
>14|NA|TRBV19|TRBJ2-7|NA
CASSIQVSSYEQYF
TGTGCCAGTAGTATTCAGGTTAGCTCCTACGAGCAGTACTTC
>15|NA|TRBV4-3|TRBJ1-2|NA
CASSQDFGTNAVSHF
TGCGCCAGCAGCCAAGATTTTGGGACAAATGCCGTTTCCCACTTC
>16|NA|TRBV4-3|TRBJ2-4|NA
CAAAPWTANTKNIQYF
TGCGCTGCTGCACCCTGGACAGCTAATACCAAAAACATTCAGTACTTC
>15|NA|TRBV4-3|TRBJ1-1|NA
CASSHGQTMNTEAFF
TGCGCCAGCAGCCACGGACAGACGATGAACACTGAAGCTTTCTTT
>13|NA|TRBV7-3|TRBJ2-1|NA
CASSPSPGSEQFF
TGTGCCAGCAGCCCAAGCCCGGGGAGTGAGCAGTTCTTC
>14|NA|TRBV7-2|TRBJ2-7|NA
CASSSYYPYYEQYF
TGTGCCAGCAGCTCGTATTACCCCTACTACGAGCAGTACTTC
>13|few|TRBV7-9|TRBJ1-1|NA
CASSFTGHLEAFF
TGTGCCAGCAGCTTTACCGGACACCTTGAAGCTTTCTTT
>16|NA|TRBV12-5|TRBJ2-2|TRBD1
CASGLGGQGYTGELFF
TGTGCTAGTGGTCTGGGAGGACAGGGTTACACCGGGGAGCTGTTTTTT
>13|NA|TRBV2|TRBJ2-7|TRBD2
CASKRDGGYEQYF
TGTGCCAGCAAACGGGACGGGGGGTACGAGCAGTACTTC
>14|NA|TRBV7-3|TRBJ1-2|TRBD1
CASGPSGGPYGYTF
TGTGCCAGCGGACCATCAGGGGGCCCCTATGGCTACACCTTC
>13|NA|TRBV18|TRBJ1-2|NA
CASSQQTEYGYTF
TGTGCCAGCTCACAACAGACAGAGTATGGCTACACCTTC
>13|NA|TRBV30|TRBJ1-1|NA
CAWSVLGASEAFF
TGTGCCTGGAGTGTACTGGGGGCCTCAGAAGCTTTCTTT
>17|NA|TRBV5-1|TRBJ2-1|TRBD2
CASSLDPPSGGRYEQFF
TGCGCCAGCAGCTTGGACCCCCCTAGCGGGGGGAGGTATGAGCAGTTCTTC
>15|NA|TRBV28|TRBJ2-4|NA
CASIGGGLAKNIQYF
TGTGCCAGCATAGGGGGGGGACTAGCCAAAAACATTCAGTACTTC
>20|once|TRBV4-2|TRBJ2-5|TRBD2
CASSQQRTPPGLAYQETQYF
TGTGCCAGCAGCCAGCAAAGAACACCCCCGGGACTAGCCTACCAAGAGACCCAGTACTTC
>15|NA|TRBV6-5|TRBJ1-1|TRBD1
CASSNQGVGDTEAFF
TGTGCCAGCAGTAACCAGGGGGTAGGAGACACTGAAGCTTTCTTT
>16|NA|TRBV6-2/TRBV6-3|TRBJ2-1|TRBD2
CASSYGVAGSYNEQFF
TGTGCCAGCAGTTACGGCGTAGCGGGTTCCTACAATGAGCAGTTCTTC
>17|NA|TRBV9|TRBJ2-5|NA
CASSLGWGRKYQETQYF
TGTGCCAGCAGCTTGGGGTGGGGCAGAAAGTACCAAGAGACCCAGTACTTC
>14|NA|TRBV7-2|TRBJ1-3|NA
CASSNKPLGNTIYF
TGTGCCAGCAGCAATAAGCCTCTCGGGAACACCATATATTTT